Described below is a single T cell receptor beta chain sequence and its context. This entry belongs to a study of blood T cell repertoires in COVID-19. About the study: Donors in the United States, Italy and Spain gave samples during acute or convalescent COVID-19. From T cells, B-cell-depleted T cells, or PBMCs came the material, which was cDNA or gDNA.

As originally analysed: Reference gene primer amplification gave estimated nucleated cell counts. TCRdb keeps only in-frame clones here, not all; method: immunoSEQ multiplex PCR. D and trimming come from the DNA, and the V and J calls and clone size come from that table. The repertoire has 120,000 or so clones, roughly 90% of them found once; the top ten carry approximately 8%. Per germline, CDR1 MNHNY and CDR2 SVGAGI (reference sequence). The CDR3 is 15 residues long. V shed 4 bases and J shed 4 bases, with 16 bases lying between them. The source material was peripheral blood. The receptor's source is a man aged 50 to 59 with acute or convalescent COVID-19. The rearrangement links TRBV6-6 to TRBJ2-5, with D possibly being TRBD2 (5 bases). CDR3 sequence reads: CASSSRGGLSETQYF. CDR3 nucleotides: TGTGCCAGCAGTTCCCGCGGCGGGCTGTCAGAGACCCAGTACTTC.